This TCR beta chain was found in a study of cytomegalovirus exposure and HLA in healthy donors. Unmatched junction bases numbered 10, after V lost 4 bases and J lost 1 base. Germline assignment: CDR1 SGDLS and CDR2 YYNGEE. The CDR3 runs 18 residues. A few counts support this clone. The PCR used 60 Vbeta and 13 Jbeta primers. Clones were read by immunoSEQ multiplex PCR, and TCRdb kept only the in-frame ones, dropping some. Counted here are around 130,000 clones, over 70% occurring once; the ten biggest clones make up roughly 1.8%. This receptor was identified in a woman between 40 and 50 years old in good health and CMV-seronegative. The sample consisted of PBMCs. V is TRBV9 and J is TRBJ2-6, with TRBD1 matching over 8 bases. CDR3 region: CASSPRTGMGSGANVLTF. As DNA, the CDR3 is TGTGCCAGCAGCCCCCGGACAGGGATGGGGTCTGGGGCCAACGTCCTGACTTTC. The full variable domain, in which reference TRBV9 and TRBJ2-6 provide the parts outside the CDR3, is DSGVTQTPKHLITATGQRVTLRCSPRSGDLSVYWYQQSLDQGLQFLIQYYNGEERAKGNILERFSAQQFPDLHSELNLSSLELGDSALYFCASSPRTGMGSGANVLTFGAGSRLTVL.